This T cell receptor (beta chain) was identified during a study of blood T cell repertoires in COVID-19. About the study: In each case, the material was cDNA or gDNA derived from T cells, B-cell-depleted T cells, or PBMCs.

Per the original data handling: Scientists estimated how many nucleated cells there were by amplifying reference gene primers. Sequenced by immunoSEQ multiplex PCR; TCRdb stores in-frame clones only, minus some. Clonal size and the V and J genes are those of that table, whereas D and trimming came from the DNA. This sample yields roughly 100,000 clones, of which approximately 76% are seen a single time; approximately 20% belongs to the top ten. This CDR3 has 13 residues. From germline, CDR1 is MDHEN and CDR2 SYDVKM. Trimming shortened V by 3 bases and J by 5 bases, and 10 bases separated the two germline ends.

This TCR derives from a woman in her 70s with acute or convalescent COVID-19. The sample consisted of peripheral blood. V gene TRBV28 combines with J gene TRBJ1-1; maybe TRBD1 (5 bases). The chain's CDR3 is CASSFGGKTEAFF. Here the CDR3 DNA reads TGTGCCAGCAGTTTTGGGGGGAAAACTGAAGCTTTCTTT.